This paragraph reports one T cell receptor (beta chain). This record comes from a study of cytomegalovirus exposure and HLA in healthy donors. The length of the CDR3 is 17 residues. Deletions cut 0 bases from V and 0 bases from J, with 12 bases between. In germline, CDR1 is LGHNA, CDR2 YNFKEQ. Use of 60 Vbeta and 13 Jbeta primers characterized the PCR. The data were produced by immunoSEQ multiplex PCR, yet TCRdb's version contains in-frame clones alone and is incomplete. The sample has 200,000 to 250,000 clones, 70% to 80% seen once. The V gene is TRBV4-2, the J gene TRBJ1-5; D may be TRBD1 (5 bases). Sequencing was performed on PBMCs. This clonotype was obtained from a girl aged 2-15 years in good health and CMV-seronegative. CDR3 sequence: CASSQDGAADSNQPQHF. CDR3 bases: TGTGCCAGCAGCCAAGATGGGGCAGCCGATAGCAATCAGCCCCAGCATTTT.